This T cell receptor (beta chain) is from a study of cytomegalovirus exposure and HLA in healthy donors. The study's findings and limits: A later analysis found most CMV-associated TCR beta chains apparently HLA-restricted. Using a false discovery rate of 0.05, a later analysis showed that 16,000 or so TCR beta sequences were associated with HLA alleles. V- and J-gene trimming in TCR beta was tied to a missense DCLRE1C variant by an analysis performed later. A later analysis by the authors found several of the most significant clusters apparently linked to common viral pathogens.

PCR was performed using 60 Vbeta and 13 Jbeta primers. The protocol was immunoSEQ multiplex PCR, while the TCRdb copy is restricted to in-frame clones and leaves out a portion. The sample comprises over 110,000 clones, 82% of which are singletons, and less than 3% rests with the top ten. On this clone: Antigen: not known.

Germline CDR1 SGHAT, CDR2 FQNNGV. The CDR3 sequence is 19 residues long. Losses at the gene ends were 1 base for V and 0 bases for J; bases not matched to a gene: 14. The TCR was taken from a male donor in good health and CMV-seronegative. This chain joins TRBV11-2 and TRBJ1-1; TRBD1 matches at 7 bases. Sequencing was carried out using PBMCs. As DNA, the CDR3 is TGTGCCAGCAGCTTAGGTGTTGGCACAGGGGATACCATGAACACTGAAGCTTTCTTT. Its translation is CASSLGVGTGDTMNTEAFF.